This TCR beta chain was documented in a study of T-cell memory formation after mild COVID-19. This clonotype was detected a few times. No antigen is known for it. TCRdb reprocessed the 5' RACE reads with MiXCR, giving one entry per CDR3 protein. The table has about 470,000 distinct CDR3 sequences, approximately 23% seen once; the top ten hold around 12%. The study, taken as a whole, reports: The study found balanced CD4/CD8 in clones contracting day 15 to 85 and a CD4+ lean in later expanders. The pre-infection memory compartment contained some responding clones, suggesting cross-reactive memory joined. Mostly located in CM and EM were contracting CD4+ clones, with contracting CD8+ clones located in EMRA.

Sequenced sample: PBMCs or a T cell subset sorted from them (not recorded which). The TCR sequence derives from an adult woman who had mild COVID-19 (a few samples of this study predate the infection). Cell type and time point are not known.

DNA of the CDR3: TGCGCCAGCAGCCAAGGGTGGCCCCACTATGGCTACACCTTC. It is translated as CASSQGWPHYGYTF. This chain connects TRBV4-1 to TRBJ1-2; D not certain. This CDR3 spans 14 amino acids. V lost 1 base to trimming and J lost 3 bases, with 9 bases between them. The germline CDR1 and CDR2 sequences are MGHRA and YSYEKL.